These 23 T cell receptor beta chains came from one sample sequenced in a study of T cell changes during pregnancy in multiple sclerosis (dated by TCRdb to about 2019). The receptor library was made with the immunoSEQ multiplex PCR assay. TCRdb holds this immuneACCESS table with in-frame rearrangements only. Some clones are missing; in checked studies, unresolved V genes explain under half, and the rest has no known cause. The sample has 40,000 or so clones on record, 90% to 95% of them singletons. The biggest ten clones account for around 0.5% of the sample. The sample in question was CD4+ T cells from peripheral blood mononuclear cells, obtained in the third trimester of pregnancy. These receptors came from a female donor in good health, enrolled as a control in a pregnancy study.

This CDR3 reads CASSPLTGLGNEQYF. The CDR3 bases are TGTGCCAGCTCACCCCTGACAGGGCTAGGTAACGAGCAGTACTTC. The gene calls are TRBV18 and TRBJ2-7; 7 bases are a match to TRBD1. CDR3 size: 15 residues. CDR1 is KGHSH, CDR2 LQKENI, per germline. Trimming removed 3 bases from V and 5 bases from J; junction bases left unmatched: 10.

This clone was picked up one time. This chain connects TRBV30 to TRBJ2-1; 9 bases fit TRBD2. Germline V CDR1 and CDR2: GTSNPN, SVGIG (reference sequence). The J segment lost 12 bases and the V segment lost 0 bases, leaving 15 bases of the junction unmatched. The CDR3 runs to 16 residues. The CDR3 loop reads CAWSVRASGTWKVQFF. CDR3 in DNA: TGTGCCTGGAGTGTACGGGCTAGCGGGACCTGGAAGGTGCAGTTCTTC. The full variable domain, completed using reference TRBV30 and TRBJ2-1, is SQTIHQWPATLVQPVGSPLSLECTVEGTSNPNLYWYRQAAGRGLQLLFYSVGIGQISSEVPQNLSASRPQDRQFILSSKKLLLSDSGFYLCAWSVRASGTWKVQFFGPGTRLTVL.

This clone was observed a few times. J is TRBJ1-1 and V is TRBV7-2; D remains ambiguous. Germline CDR1 and CDR2: SGHTA and FQGNSA. The V end was cut by 3 bases, the J end by 8 bases, with 13 bases between. This CDR3 has 13 amino acids. The chain's CDR3 is CASSFVEAAEAFF. In DNA form, the CDR3 reads TGTGCCAGCAGCTTCGTAGAAGCGGCCGAAGCTTTCTTT.

This rearrangement joins TRBV10-3 to TRBJ1-2; D is possibly TRBD1 (6 bases). From germline, CDR1 is ENHRY and CDR2 SYGVKD. The CDR3 covers 15 residues. V gave up 9 bases and J gave up 7 bases, with 24 bases separating them. CDR3 amino acids: CAIRLTGKGPVGYTF. The CDR3 coding sequence is TGTGCCATTCGATTGACAGGAAAGGGACCTGTTGGCTACACCTTC.

This clone was observed a single time. CDR3 region: CASRRASGLNTGELFF. CDR3 nucleotide sequence: TGTGCCAGCAGACGAGCTAGCGGACTGAACACCGGGGAGCTGTTTTTT. The chain has TRBV28 and TRBJ2-2; TRBD2 aligns across 7 bases. The CDR3 covers 16 residues. V lost 6 bases, J lost 1 base, and 8 bases stayed unmatched. The germline gives CDR1 MDHEN, CDR2 SYDVKM.

CDR3 in DNA: TGTGCCAGCAGCTTACGGGGGACGAGTCTTGTTGACTATGGCTACACCTTC. Translating it yields CASSLRGTSLVDYGYTF. This chain links TRBV7-9 with TRBJ1-2; a weak D match, TRBD1 (5 bases). V was pared by 2 bases and J by 3 bases, with 19 bases between. This CDR3 has 17 residues. Per germline, CDR1 SEHNR and CDR2 FQNEAQ (reference sequence).

The rearrangement links TRBV9 to TRBJ2-3; unclear D gene. CDR1 and CDR2 from the germline V gene are SGDLS and YYNGEE. The V end lost 0 bases, the J end lost 3 bases, and 5 bases lay between the germline ends. This CDR3 is built from 13 residues. This chain's CDR3 is CASSVALTDTQYF. In nucleotides, the CDR3 is TGTGCCAGCAGCGTAGCCCTTACAGATACGCAGTATTTT.

This clone was detected only once. The chain employs TRBV27 and TRBJ1-1; D gene uncertain. CDR1 MNHEY and CDR2 SMNVEV come from the germline V gene (reference sequence). This CDR3 has 15 residues. V was trimmed by 2 bases and J by 0 bases, leaving 10 bases between them. The CDR3 DNA follows: TGTGCCAGCAGTTTAGTTTTACTCCTGAACACTGAAGCTTTCTTT. As protein: CASSLVLLLNTEAFF.

This clone was seen a single time. The gene calls are TRBV4-2 and TRBJ2-5, with a weak D call TRBD1 (5 bases). Germline V gene lookup returns CDR1 LGHNA and CDR2 YNFKEQ. The length of the CDR3 is 16 residues. V lost 1 base and J 2 bases, leaving 14 bases between the germline ends. Written as DNA, the CDR3 is TGTGCCAGCAGCCAAGTCATGGGGCGGAAACAAGAGACCCAGTACTTC. Its translation is CASSQVMGRKQETQYF.

The chain uses TRBV29-1 and TRBJ1-4; TRBD1 is a possible D gene (6 bases). The germline CDR1 and CDR2 sequences are SQVTM and ANQGSEA. The length of the CDR3 is 12 residues. The V end lost 6 bases, the J end lost 8 bases, and 13 bases lay between the germline ends. As DNA, the CDR3 is TGCAGCGTCCAACAGGGATGGGAAAAACTGTTTTTT. Its translation: CSVQQGWEKLFF.

The V and J genes are TRBV15 and TRBJ2-1, with TRBD2 matching over 7 bases. The CDR3 length is 17 residues. J gave up 6 bases and V 0 bases, and 11 bases lay outside the gene matches. Germline lookup yields CDR1 LNHNV and CDR2 YYDKDF (reference sequence). The DNA for the CDR3 is TGTGCCACCAGCAGAGATGGGTGGAGGGGCGGGGGCAATGAGCAGTTCTTC. Amino acid sequence: CATSRDGWRGGGNEQFF.

The V call is TRBV7-9, the J call TRBJ2-5; 7 positions match TRBD1. The better agreement between TRBJ2-7 and the DNA end casts doubt on the J call. CDR1 is SEHNR and CDR2 is FQNEAQ in the germline V gene (reference sequence). The CDR3 is made up of 15 amino acids. As DNA, the CDR3 is TGTGCCAGCAGCTTGGGACAGCTGTCTGTGGACGAGCAGTACTTC. As protein: CASSLGQLSVDEQYF.

This sequence joins TRBV6-5 and TRBJ2-7; 8 nucleotides match TRBD1. Trimming cost V 10 bases and J 2 bases; bases outside gene matches: 4. CDR3 length: 12 amino acids. The germline V gene has CDR1 MNHEY and CDR2 SVGAGI. CDR3 protein: CATGQGPYEQYF. CDR3 in DNA: TGTGCCACTGGACAGGGTCCCTACGAGCAGTACTTC.

The rearrangement joins TRBV5-5 to TRBJ2-3; no clear D. Germline V gene lookup returns CDR1 SGHKS and CDR2 YYEKEE (reference sequence). V was cut by 0 bases and J by 5 bases, with 7 bases left in between. The CDR3 is 13 amino acids. The CDR3 DNA reads TGTGCCAGCAGCTTGGGTTACGGAGATACGCAGTATTTT. It codes for CASSLGYGDTQYF.

This clone has just a few counts. The chain carries TRBV4-3 and TRBJ1-5; D may be TRBD1 (6 bases). CDR1 is LGHNA and CDR2 is YSLEER in the germline V gene. V was pared by 0 bases and J by 0 bases, with 24 bases between. The CDR3 spans 21 residues. The CDR3 DNA is TGCGCCAGCAGCCAAGATTTGGCTCGGGGGGCGGCAGAATATAGCAATCAGCCCCAGCATTTT. This encodes CASSQDLARGAAEYSNQPQHF.

On this clone: A junction end diverges from the germline sequence, so it may reflect a read error. The chain is built from TRBV5-4 and TRBJ2-1, with 7 bases fitting TRBD2. CDR3 size: 14 residues. From germline, CDR1 is SGHNT and CDR2 YYREEE (reference sequence). CDR3 loop: CASSLVGRDNEQFF. The CDR3 nucleotides are TGTGCCAGTAGCTTAGTAGGGAGGGACAATGAGCAGTTCTTC.

V usage is TRBV6-5 and J usage is TRBJ1-1, with D possibly being TRBD1 (6 bases). The CDR3 length is 15 residues. V was clipped by 4 bases and J by 4 bases, with 16 bases between them. Germline CDR1 reads MNHEY; CDR2 reads SVGAGI. The CDR3 here is CASSWDRQVGTEAFF. The DNA of the CDR3 is TGTGCCAGCAGTTGGGACCGACAGGTAGGCACTGAAGCTTTCTTT.

The chain has TRBV7-2 and TRBJ2-2; D might be TRBD1 (6 bases). The V end lost 1 base, the J end lost 1 base, and 10 bases lay between the germline ends. From germline, CDR1 is SGHTA and CDR2 FQGNSA. The CDR3 spans 16 residues. CDR3 coding DNA: TGTGCCAGCAGCTTAGGGCTGGGACAGAACACCGGGGAGCTGTTTTTT. Protein sequence: CASSLGLGQNTGELFF.

The V call is TRBV29-1, the J call TRBJ2-5, with no clear D. This CDR3 has 11 residues. CDR1 and CDR2 from the germline V gene are SQVTM and ANQGSEA. The CDR3 reads CSLKLRETQYF. The CDR3 region has the DNA TGCAGTCTAAAGCTTCGGGAGACCCAGTACTTC.

This clone has more than one count but fewer than ten. This chain connects TRBV29-1 to TRBJ1-1; 7 nucleotides agree with TRBD1. J lost 4 bases, V lost 7 bases, and 6 bases had no gene match. This CDR3 region has 12 residues. Germline CDR1 is SQVTM and CDR2 is ANQGSEA. As DNA, the CDR3 is TGCAGCGCGGCGGACAGGCCCACTGAAGCTTTCTTT. This encodes CSAADRPTEAFF.

This chain uses TRBV7-8 with TRBJ2-5, with a tentative D call TRBD1 (6 bases). Trimming shortened V by 0 bases and J by 9 bases, and 29 bases separated the two germline ends. Germline assignment: CDR1 SGHVS and CDR2 FQNEAQ. The CDR3 totals 19 residues. The CDR3 reads CASSLASGAGEGGKRPQYF. The CDR3 region has the DNA TGTGCCAGCAGCTTAGCGAGTGGGGCAGGGGAAGGGGGAAAGAGACCCCAGTACTTC. Looking up the rest from reference TRBV7-8 and TRBJ2-5 gives the full variable domain: GAGVSQSPRYKVAKRGQDVALRCDPISGHVSLFWYQQALGQGPEFLTYFQNEAQLDKSGLPSDRFFAERPEGSVSTLKIQRTQQEDSAVYLCASSLASGAGEGGKRPQYFGPGTRLLVL.

This clone showed up just once. This chain uses TRBV11-3 with TRBJ1-5, with D tentatively TRBD1 (5 bases). The CDR3 is 18 amino acids. In germline, CDR1 is SGHNT, CDR2 YENEEA. Trimming took off 3 bases at V and 0 bases at J, with 18 bases between the two ends. CDR3 loop: CASSFGGALDRSNQPQHF. The DNA for the CDR3 is TGTGCCAGCAGCTTTGGAGGGGCTCTAGATCGTAGCAATCAGCCCCAGCATTTT.

This chain connects TRBV7-3 to TRBJ2-1, with TRBD1 matching 11 bases. Germline trimming cut 2 bases from V and 8 bases from J; bases unmatched to any gene: 8. Germline lookup yields CDR1 SGHTA and CDR2 FQGTGA. CDR3 size: 16 residues. The CDR3: CASSLVRDRGIDEQFF. The CDR3 DNA is TGTGCCAGCAGCTTAGTGAGGGACAGGGGGATCGATGAGCAGTTCTTC.